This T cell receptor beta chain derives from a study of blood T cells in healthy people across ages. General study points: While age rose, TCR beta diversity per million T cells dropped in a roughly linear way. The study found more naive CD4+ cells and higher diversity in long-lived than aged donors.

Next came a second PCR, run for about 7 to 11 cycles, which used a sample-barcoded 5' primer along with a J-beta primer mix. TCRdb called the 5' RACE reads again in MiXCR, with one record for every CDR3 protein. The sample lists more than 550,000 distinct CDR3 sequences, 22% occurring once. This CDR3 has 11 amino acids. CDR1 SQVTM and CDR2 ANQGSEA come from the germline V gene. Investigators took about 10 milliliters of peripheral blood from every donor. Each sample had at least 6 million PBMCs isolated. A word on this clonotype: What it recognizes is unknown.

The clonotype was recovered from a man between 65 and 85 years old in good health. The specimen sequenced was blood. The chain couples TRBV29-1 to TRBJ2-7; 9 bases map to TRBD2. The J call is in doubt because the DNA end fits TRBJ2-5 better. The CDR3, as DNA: TGCATGGGACTAGCATCAGAGACCCAGTACTTC. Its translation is CMGLASETQYF.